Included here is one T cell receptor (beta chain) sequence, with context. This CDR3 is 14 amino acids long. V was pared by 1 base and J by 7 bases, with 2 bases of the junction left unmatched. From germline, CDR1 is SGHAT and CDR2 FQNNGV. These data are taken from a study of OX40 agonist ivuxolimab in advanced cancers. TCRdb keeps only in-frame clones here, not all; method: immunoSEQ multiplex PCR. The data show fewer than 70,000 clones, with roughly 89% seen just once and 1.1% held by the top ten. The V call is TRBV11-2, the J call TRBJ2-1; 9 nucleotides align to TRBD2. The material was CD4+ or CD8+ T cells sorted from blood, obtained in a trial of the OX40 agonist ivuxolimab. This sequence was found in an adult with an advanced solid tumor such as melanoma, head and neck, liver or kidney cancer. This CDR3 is CASSLVRGGNEQFF. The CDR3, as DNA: TGTGCCAGCAGCTTAGTGCGGGGGGGTAATGAGCAGTTCTTC. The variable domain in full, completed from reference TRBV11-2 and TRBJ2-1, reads EAGVAQSPRYKIIEKRQSVAFWCNPISGHATLYWYQQILGQGPKLLIQFQNNGVVDDSQLPKDRFSAERLKGVDSTLKIQPAKLEDSAVYLCASSLVRGGNEQFFGPGTRLTVL.